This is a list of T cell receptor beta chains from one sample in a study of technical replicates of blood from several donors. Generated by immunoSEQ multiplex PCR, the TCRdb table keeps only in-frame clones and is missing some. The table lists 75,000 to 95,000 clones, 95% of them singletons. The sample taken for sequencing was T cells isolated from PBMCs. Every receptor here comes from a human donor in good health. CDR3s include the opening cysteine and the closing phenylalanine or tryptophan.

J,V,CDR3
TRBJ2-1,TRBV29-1,CSADEGLADNEQFF
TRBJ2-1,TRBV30,CACVAGGYHNVGEQFF
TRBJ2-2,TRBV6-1,CASRLRAGAGGELFF
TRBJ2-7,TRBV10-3,CAISPRGLDYEQYF
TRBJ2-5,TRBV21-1,CASTPEDRGYQETQYF
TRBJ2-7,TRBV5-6,CASSYNHGAGGPYEQYF
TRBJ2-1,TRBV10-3,CAISEYTSTEQFF
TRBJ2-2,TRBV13,CASSLIAGGYTGELFF
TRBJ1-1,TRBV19,CASTLVGVSFF
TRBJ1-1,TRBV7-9,CASSFRVTEAFF
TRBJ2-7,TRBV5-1,CASSLRGGSYEQYF
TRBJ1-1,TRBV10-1,CASSEKTQGVEAFF
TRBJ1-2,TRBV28,CASSNPVGYTF
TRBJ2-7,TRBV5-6,CASSLENRVNEQYF
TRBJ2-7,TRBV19,CASSLDRVEQYF
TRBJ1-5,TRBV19,CASSARQGAINQPQHF
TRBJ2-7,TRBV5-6,CASSFLTSSYEQYF
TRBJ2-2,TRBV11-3,CASSPRGVGELFF
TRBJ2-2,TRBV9,CASSVNRLGQGRTGELFF
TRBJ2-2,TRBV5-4,CASNRGIAGELFF
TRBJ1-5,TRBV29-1,CSAGTGNQPQHF
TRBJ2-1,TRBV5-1,CASRVGLGGSYNEQFF
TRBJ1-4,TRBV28,CASSFSTGSRNEKLFF
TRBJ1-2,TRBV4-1,CASSQDWGFRRRGYTF
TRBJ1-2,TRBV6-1,CASRVGGGGYTF
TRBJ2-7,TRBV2,CASSEAPTISSYEQYF
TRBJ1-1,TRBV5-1,CASSLAGQGRNTEAFF
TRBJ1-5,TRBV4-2,CASSQDLGQQPQHF
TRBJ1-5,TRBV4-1,CASSHSTGNRIQPQHF
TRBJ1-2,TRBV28,CASSQGQGWDYGYTF
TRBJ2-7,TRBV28,CASSLSGYSYEQYF
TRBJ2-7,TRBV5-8,CASSFGEGGWYEQYF
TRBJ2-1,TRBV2,CASILGLAGYTKNEQFF
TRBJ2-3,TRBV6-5,CASSYRGAGTDTQYF
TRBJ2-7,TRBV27,CASSSLSQLASSYEQYF
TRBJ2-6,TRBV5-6,CASRPTRGRHPSGANVLTF
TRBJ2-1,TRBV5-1,CASKVRGFAEFF
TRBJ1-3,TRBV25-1,CASSEFPVDRDIRNTIYF
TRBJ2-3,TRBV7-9,CASSSLTGDPTDTQYF
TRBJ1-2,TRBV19,CASTAEGWYGYTF
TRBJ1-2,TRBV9,CASNVGTGGGYTF
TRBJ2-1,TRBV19,CASSIISGGDNEQFF
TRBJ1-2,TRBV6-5,CASKTGNYGYTF
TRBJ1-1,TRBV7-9,CASSSRYLAGTEAFF
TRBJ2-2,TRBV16,CASSQSRAATSNTGELFF
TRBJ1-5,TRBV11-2,CASSLEGTAYSNQPQHF
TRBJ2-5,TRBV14,CASSQDLLGVQETQYF
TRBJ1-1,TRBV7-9,CASSNSYGQWTEAFF
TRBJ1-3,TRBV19,CASSRALQGSGNTIYF
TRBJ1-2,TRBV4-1,CASSQEADSRNGYTF
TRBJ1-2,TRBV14,CASSQEETRPPYGYTF
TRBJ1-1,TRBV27,CASRLVRWTEAFF
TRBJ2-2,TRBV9,CASSVALGAGELFF
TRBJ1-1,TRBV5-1,CASSLGTAPANTEAFF
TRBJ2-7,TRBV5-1,CASSLGREPTEQYF
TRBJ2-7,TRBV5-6,CASSADGTGSYEQYF
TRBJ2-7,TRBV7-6,CASSTGDSYEQYF
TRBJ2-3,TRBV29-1,CSVEPVGGASTDTQYF
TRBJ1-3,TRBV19,CASTIDARVRSGNTIYF
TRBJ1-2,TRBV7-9,CASSLPNPYYGYTF